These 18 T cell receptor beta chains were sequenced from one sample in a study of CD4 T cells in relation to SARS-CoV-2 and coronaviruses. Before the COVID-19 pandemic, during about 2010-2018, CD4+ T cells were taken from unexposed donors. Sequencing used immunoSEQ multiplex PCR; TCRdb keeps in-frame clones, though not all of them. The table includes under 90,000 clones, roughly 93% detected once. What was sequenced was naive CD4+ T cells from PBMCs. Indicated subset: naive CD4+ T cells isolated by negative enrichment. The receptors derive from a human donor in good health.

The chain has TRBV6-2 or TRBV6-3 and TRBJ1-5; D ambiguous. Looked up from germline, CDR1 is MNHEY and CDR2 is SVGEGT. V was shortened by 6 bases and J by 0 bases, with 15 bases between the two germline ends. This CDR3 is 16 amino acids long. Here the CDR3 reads CASSPATGYSNQPQHF. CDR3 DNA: TGTGCCAGCAGCCCTGCGACCGGTTATAGCAATCAGCCCCAGCATTTT.

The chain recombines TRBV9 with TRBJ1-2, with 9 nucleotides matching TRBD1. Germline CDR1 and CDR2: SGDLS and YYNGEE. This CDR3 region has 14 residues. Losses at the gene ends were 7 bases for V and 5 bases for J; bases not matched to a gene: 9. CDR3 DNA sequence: TGTGCCAGCGGCCAAACAGGGGGCGCGTATGGCTACACCTTC. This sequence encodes CASGQTGGAYGYTF.

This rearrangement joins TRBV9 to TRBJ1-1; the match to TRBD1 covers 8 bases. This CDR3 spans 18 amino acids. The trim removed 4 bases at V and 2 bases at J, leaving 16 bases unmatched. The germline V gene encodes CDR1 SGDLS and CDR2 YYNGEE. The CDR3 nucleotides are TGTGCCAGCAGCCCCCACCCCCCGGGACAGGACCTTAACACTGAAGCTTTCTTT. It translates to CASSPHPPGQDLNTEAFF.

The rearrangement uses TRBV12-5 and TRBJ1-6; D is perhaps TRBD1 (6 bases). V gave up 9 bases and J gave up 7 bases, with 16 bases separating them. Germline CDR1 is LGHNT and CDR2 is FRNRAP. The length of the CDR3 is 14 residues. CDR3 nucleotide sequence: TGTGCTAGCGCCGCGGACAGCCTAAATTCACCCCTCCACTTT. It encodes CASAADSLNSPLHF.

This CDR3 reads CASSLPPGTAYYEQYF. The CDR3 DNA sequence: TGCGCCAGCAGCTTGCCACCCGGGACAGCATACTACGAGCAGTACTTC. This sequence joins TRBV5-1 and TRBJ2-7, with 7 bases fitting TRBD1. V lost 1 base and J lost 3; bases outside the gene matches: 10. The CDR3 runs 16 residues. From germline, CDR1 is SGHRS and CDR2 YFSETQ.

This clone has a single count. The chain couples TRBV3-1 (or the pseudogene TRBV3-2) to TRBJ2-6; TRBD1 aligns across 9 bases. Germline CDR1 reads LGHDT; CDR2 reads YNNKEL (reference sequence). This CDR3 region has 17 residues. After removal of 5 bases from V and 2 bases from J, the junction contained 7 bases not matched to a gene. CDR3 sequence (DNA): TGTGCCAGCAGCGACCTTAGACAGGGGGCTGGGGCCAACGTCCTGACTTTC. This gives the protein CASSDLRQGAGANVLTF.

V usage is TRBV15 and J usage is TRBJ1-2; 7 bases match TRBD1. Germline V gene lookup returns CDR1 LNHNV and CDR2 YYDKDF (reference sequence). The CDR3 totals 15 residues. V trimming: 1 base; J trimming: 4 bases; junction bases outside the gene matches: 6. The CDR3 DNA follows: TGTGCCACCAGCAGAGCCCCCGGGACAGCCTATGGCTACACCTTC. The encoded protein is CATSRAPGTAYGYTF.

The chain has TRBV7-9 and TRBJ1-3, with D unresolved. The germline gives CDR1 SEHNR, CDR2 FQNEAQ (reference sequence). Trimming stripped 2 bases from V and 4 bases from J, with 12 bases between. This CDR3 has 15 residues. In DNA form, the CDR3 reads TGTGCCAGCAGCTTATTCGCCGACTCGGGAAACACCATATATTTT. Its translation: CASSLFADSGNTIYF.

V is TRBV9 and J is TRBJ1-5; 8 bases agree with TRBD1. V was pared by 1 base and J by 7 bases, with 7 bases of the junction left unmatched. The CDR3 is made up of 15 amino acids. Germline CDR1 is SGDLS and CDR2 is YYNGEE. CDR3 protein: CASSVSGRGHQPQHF. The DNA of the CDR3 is TGTGCCAGCAGCGTATCTGGCAGGGGGCACCAGCCCCAGCATTTT.

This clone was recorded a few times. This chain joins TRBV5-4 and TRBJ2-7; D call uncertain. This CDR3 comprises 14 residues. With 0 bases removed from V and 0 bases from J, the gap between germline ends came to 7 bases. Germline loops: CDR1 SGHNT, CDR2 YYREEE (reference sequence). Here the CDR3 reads CASSLGRSSYEQYF. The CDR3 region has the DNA TGTGCCAGCAGCTTGGGGCGGAGCTCCTACGAGCAGTACTTC. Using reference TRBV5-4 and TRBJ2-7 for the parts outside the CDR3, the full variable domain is ETGVTQSPTHLIKTRGQQVTLRCSSQSGHNTVSWYQQALGQGPQFIFQYYREEENGRGNFPPRFSGLQFPNYSSELNVNALELDDSALYLCASSLGRSSYEQYFGPGTRLTVT.

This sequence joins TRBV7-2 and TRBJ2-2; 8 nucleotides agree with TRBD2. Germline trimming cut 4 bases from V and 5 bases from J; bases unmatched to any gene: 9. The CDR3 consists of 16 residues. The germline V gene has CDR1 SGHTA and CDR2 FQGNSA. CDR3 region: CASSSPPGTRTGELFF. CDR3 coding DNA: TGTGCCAGCAGCTCCCCCCCCGGGACTAGGACCGGGGAGCTGTTTTTT.

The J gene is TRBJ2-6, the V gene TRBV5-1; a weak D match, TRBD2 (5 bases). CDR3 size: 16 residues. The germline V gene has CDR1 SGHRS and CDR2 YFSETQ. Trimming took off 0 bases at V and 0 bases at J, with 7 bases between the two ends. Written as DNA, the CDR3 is TGCGCCAGCAGCTTGGAAGGGAGCTCTGGGGCCAACGTCCTGACTTTC. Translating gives CASSLEGSSGANVLTF.

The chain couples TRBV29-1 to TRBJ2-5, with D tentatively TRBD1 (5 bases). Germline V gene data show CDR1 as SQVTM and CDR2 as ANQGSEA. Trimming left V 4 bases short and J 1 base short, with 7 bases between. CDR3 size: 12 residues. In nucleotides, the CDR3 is TGCAGCGTTGCCAGGGTCCAAGAGACCCAGTACTTC. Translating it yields CSVARVQETQYF.

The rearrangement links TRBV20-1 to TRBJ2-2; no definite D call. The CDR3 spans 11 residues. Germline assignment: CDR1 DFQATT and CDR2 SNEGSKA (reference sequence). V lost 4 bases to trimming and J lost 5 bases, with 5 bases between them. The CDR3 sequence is CSAMVTGELFF. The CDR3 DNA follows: TGCAGTGCTATGGTTACCGGGGAGCTGTTTTTT.

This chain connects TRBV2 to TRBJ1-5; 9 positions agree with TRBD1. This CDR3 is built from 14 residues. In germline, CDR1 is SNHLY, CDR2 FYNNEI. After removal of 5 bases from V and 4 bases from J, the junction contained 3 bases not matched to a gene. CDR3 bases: TGTGCCAGCAGTTTGGACAGGGGAAATCAGCCCCAGCATTTT. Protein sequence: CASSLDRGNQPQHF. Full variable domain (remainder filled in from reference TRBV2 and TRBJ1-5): EPEVTQTPSHQVTQMGQEVILRCVPISNHLYFYWYRQILGQKVEFLVSFYNNEISEKSEIFDDQFSVERPDGSNFTLKIRSTKLEDSAMYFCASSLDRGNQPQHFGDGTRLSIL.

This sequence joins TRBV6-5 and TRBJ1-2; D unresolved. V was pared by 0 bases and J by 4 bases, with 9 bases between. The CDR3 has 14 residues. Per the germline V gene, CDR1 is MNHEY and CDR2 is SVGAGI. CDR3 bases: TGTGCCAGCAGTTACTCGACCACGGCCTATGGCTACACCTTC. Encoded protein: CASSYSTTAYGYTF.

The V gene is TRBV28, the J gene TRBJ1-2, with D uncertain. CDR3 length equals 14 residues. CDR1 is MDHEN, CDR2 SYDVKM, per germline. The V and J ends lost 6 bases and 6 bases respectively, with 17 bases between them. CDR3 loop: CASSLTSDWDGYTF. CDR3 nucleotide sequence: TGTGCCAGCAGCCTTACCTCGGACTGGGATGGCTACACCTTC.

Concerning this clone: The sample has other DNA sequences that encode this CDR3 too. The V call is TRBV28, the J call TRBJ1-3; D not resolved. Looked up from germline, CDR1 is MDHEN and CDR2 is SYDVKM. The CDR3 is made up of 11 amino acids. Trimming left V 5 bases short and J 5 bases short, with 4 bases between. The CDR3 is CASSTRNTIYF. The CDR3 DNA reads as TGTGCCAGCAGTACCCGAAACACCATATATTTT. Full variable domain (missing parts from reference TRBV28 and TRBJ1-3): DVKVTQSSRYLVKRTGEKVFLECVQDMDHENMFWYRQDPGLGLRLIYFSYDVKMKEKGDIPEGYSVSREKKERFSLILESASTNQTSMYLCASSTRNTIYFGEGSWLTVV.